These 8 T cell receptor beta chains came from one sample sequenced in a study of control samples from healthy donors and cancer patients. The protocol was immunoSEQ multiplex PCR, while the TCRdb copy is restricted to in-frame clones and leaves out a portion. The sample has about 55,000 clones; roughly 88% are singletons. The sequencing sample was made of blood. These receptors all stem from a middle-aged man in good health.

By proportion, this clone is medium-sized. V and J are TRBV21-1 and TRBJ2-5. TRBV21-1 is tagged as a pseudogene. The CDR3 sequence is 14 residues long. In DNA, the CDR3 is TGTGCCAGCAGCAAAACCGGGGCCTTGGGGACCCAGTACTTC. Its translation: CASSKTGALGTQYF.

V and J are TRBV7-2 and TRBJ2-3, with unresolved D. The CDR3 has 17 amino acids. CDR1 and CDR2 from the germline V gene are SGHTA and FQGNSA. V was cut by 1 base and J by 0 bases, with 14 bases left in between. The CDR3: CASSLDGAAPSTDTQYF. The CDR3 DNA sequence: TGTGCCAGCAGCTTAGATGGTGCGGCGCCAAGCACAGATACGCAGTATTTT.

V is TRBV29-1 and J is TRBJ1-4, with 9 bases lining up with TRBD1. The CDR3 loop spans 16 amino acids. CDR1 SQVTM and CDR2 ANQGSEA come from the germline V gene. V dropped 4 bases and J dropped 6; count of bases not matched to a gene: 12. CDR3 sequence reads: CSVARGTGSIYEKLFF. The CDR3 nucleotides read TGCAGCGTTGCTAGGGGGACAGGGTCCATTTATGAAAAACTGTTTTTT.

CDR3 nucleotide sequence: TGTGCCAGCAGCTTAAGGCTGGCTAATAGTATCTCCCCTAGCACAGATACGCAGTATTTT. Residues: CASSLRLANSISPSTDTQYF. The gene calls are TRBV7-8 and TRBJ2-3; no reliable D call. V shed 2 bases and J shed 0 bases, with 24 bases lying between them. CDR1 is SGHVS, CDR2 FQNEAQ, per germline. The CDR3 runs 20 residues.

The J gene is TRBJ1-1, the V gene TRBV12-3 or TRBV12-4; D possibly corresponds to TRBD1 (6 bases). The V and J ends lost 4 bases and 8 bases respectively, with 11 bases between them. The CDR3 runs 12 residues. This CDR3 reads CASSSWGQEAFF. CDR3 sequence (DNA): TGTGCCAGCAGTTCGTGGGGGCAGGAAGCTTTCTTT.

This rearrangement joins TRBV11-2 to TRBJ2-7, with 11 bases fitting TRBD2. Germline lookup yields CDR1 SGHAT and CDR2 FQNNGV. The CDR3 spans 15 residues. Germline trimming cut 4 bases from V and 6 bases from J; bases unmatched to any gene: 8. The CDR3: CASSSIAGGPREQYF. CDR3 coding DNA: TGTGCCAGCAGCTCCATAGCGGGAGGGCCGCGCGAGCAGTACTTC.

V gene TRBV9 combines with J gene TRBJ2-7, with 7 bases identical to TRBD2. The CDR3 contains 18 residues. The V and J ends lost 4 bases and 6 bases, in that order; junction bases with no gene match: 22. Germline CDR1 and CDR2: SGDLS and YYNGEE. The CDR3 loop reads CASSPQIPPRLADTEQYF. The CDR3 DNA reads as TGTGCCAGCAGCCCCCAGATCCCACCCCGGCTAGCGGATACCGAGCAGTACTTC.

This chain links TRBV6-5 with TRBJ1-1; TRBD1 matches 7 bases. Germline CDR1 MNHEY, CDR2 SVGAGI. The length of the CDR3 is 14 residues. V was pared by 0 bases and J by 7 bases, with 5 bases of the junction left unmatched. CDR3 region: CASSYSFRQGEAFF. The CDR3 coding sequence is TGTGCCAGCAGTTACTCCTTCCGACAGGGTGAAGCTTTCTTT.